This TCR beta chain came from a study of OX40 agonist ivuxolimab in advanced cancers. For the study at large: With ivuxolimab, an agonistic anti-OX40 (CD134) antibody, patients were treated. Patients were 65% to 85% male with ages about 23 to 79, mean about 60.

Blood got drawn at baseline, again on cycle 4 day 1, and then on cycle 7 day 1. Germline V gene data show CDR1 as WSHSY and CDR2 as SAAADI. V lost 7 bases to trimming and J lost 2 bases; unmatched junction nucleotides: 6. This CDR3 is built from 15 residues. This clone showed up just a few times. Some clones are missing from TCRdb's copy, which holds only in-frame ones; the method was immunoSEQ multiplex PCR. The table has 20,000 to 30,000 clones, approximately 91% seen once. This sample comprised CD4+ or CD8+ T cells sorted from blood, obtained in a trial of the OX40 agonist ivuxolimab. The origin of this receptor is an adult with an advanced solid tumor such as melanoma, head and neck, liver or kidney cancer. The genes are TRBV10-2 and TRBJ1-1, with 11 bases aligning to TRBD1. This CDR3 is CASTKGTGGNTEAFF. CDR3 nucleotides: TGCGCCAGCACCAAGGGGACAGGGGGAAACACTGAAGCTTTCTTT.